This is a list of T cell receptor beta chains from one sample in a study of technical replicates of blood from several donors. The method was immunoSEQ multiplex PCR; TCRdb's version includes in-frame clones alone and lacks a portion of them. Of 65,000 to 95,000 clones detected, about 89% appear once; the ten largest clones hold 0.25% to 0.35%. The sample was T cells isolated from PBMCs. The source is a human donor in good health. CDR3s include the opening cysteine and the closing phenylalanine or tryptophan. Fields, in order: clone size, J gene, D gene, V gene, CDR3 DNA, CDR3 protein. A D gene is named only where the DNA matches it firmly. Some rows mark clone size as missing; the rest say once, few, many or name a class of expanded clone.

abundance: .
j_gene: TRBJ1-2
d_gene: .
v_gene: TRBV18
CDR3nt: TGTGCCAGCTCACCCTCAGGTTACCTCAACTATGGCTACACCTTC
CDR3aa: CASSPSGYLNYGYTF

abundance: .
j_gene: TRBJ2-5
d_gene: .
v_gene: TRBV5-1
CDR3nt: TGCGCCAGCAGCTCTAGGGGGGAGACCCAGTACTTC
CDR3aa: CASSSRGETQYF

abundance: .
j_gene: TRBJ2-7
d_gene: .
v_gene: TRBV7-6
CDR3nt: TGTGCCAGCAGCTCCATGAGGGGGGGCTACGAGCAGTACTTC
CDR3aa: CASSSMRGGYEQYF

abundance: .
j_gene: TRBJ2-3
d_gene: .
v_gene: TRBV7-2
CDR3nt: TGTGCCAGCAGCGTACAGGGCTCAGATACGCAGTATTTT
CDR3aa: CASSVQGSDTQYF

abundance: once
j_gene: TRBJ1-1
d_gene: .
v_gene: TRBV7-6
CDR3nt: TGTGCCAGCAGCTCCGGGCAGGGGATGAACACTGAAGCTTTCTTT
CDR3aa: CASSSGQGMNTEAFF

abundance: few
j_gene: TRBJ2-5
d_gene: TRBD2
v_gene: TRBV5-4
CDR3nt: TGTGCCAGCAGATCCGGACTAGCGGGGGCCTCCGGGGAGACCCAGTACTTC
CDR3aa: CASRSGLAGASGETQYF

abundance: few
j_gene: TRBJ1-5
d_gene: TRBD1
v_gene: TRBV19
CDR3nt: TGTGCCAGTAGTAGACAGGGGAGCAATCAGCCCCAGCATTTT
CDR3aa: CASSRQGSNQPQHF

abundance: .
j_gene: TRBJ1-3
d_gene: .
v_gene: TRBV5-1
CDR3nt: TGCGCCAGCAGCGATCCAAAGAGCTCTGGAAACACCATATATTTT
CDR3aa: CASSDPKSSGNTIYF

abundance: .
j_gene: TRBJ2-7
d_gene: TRBD1
v_gene: TRBV5-1
CDR3nt: TGCGCCAGCAGCTTGGTTTCGGGACAGGGGCAGAACGAGCAGTACTTC
CDR3aa: CASSLVSGQGQNEQYF

abundance: once
j_gene: TRBJ2-7
d_gene: .
v_gene: TRBV29-1
CDR3nt: TGCAGCGTTGCCCCCGCGACAGTTTACGAGCAGTACTTC
CDR3aa: CSVAPATVYEQYF

abundance: once
j_gene: TRBJ2-3
d_gene: TRBD2
v_gene: TRBV6-1
CDR3nt: TGTGCCAGCAAGATAGCGGGGACAACAGATACGCAGTATTTT
CDR3aa: CASKIAGTTDTQYF

abundance: .
j_gene: TRBJ2-7
d_gene: .
v_gene: TRBV5-1
CDR3nt: TGCGCCAGCAGCTTGGAGGGGGTCACCTACGAGCAGTACTTC
CDR3aa: CASSLEGVTYEQYF

abundance: .
j_gene: TRBJ1-4
d_gene: .
v_gene: TRBV12-5
CDR3nt: TGTGCTAGTGGTTTCTCGGGCGGGGGTGGCGGGCACAATGAAAAACTGTTTTTT
CDR3aa: CASGFSGGGGGHNEKLFF

abundance: .
j_gene: TRBJ2-5
d_gene: TRBD2
v_gene: TRBV4-1
CDR3nt: TGCGCCAGCAGCCAAGACGCGACTAGCGGGGTTATCCAAGAGACCCAGTACTTC
CDR3aa: CASSQDATSGVIQETQYF

abundance: .
j_gene: TRBJ2-1
d_gene: TRBD2
v_gene: TRBV11-2
CDR3nt: TGTGCCAGCAGCTTAGTTTTTAGTGGATCAGCGGGGTACAATGAGCAGTTCTTC
CDR3aa: CASSLVFSGSAGYNEQFF

abundance: .
j_gene: TRBJ1-2
d_gene: TRBD1
v_gene: TRBV11-3
CDR3nt: TGTGCCAGCAGCAAGGGACAGGGAGGCGGCTACACCTTC
CDR3aa: CASSKGQGGGYTF

abundance: .
j_gene: TRBJ2-7
d_gene: TRBD1
v_gene: TRBV4-1
CDR3nt: TGCGCCAGCAGCCGGAGATTGACAGGGTCCTACGAGCAGTACTTC
CDR3aa: CASSRRLTGSYEQYF

abundance: few
j_gene: TRBJ2-1
d_gene: .
v_gene: TRBV4-1
CDR3nt: TGCGCCAGCAGCCCCCACGCAGGGGCCCCCTACAATGAGCAGTTCTTC
CDR3aa: CASSPHAGAPYNEQFF

abundance: .
j_gene: TRBJ1-1
d_gene: .
v_gene: TRBV4-1
CDR3nt: TGCGCCAGCAGTCCGGATCAAGGGGCCAGGGCAAACACTGAAGCTTTCTTT
CDR3aa: CASSPDQGARANTEAFF

abundance: .
j_gene: TRBJ2-1
d_gene: .
v_gene: TRBV9
CDR3nt: TGTGCCAGCAGCGTAGCTGGGGAGGTTGGGGGTGAGCAGTTCTTC
CDR3aa: CASSVAGEVGGEQFF

abundance: once
j_gene: TRBJ2-7
d_gene: .
v_gene: TRBV27
CDR3nt: TGTGCCAGCAGTTCCCCCTCCCAGAACGAGCAGTACTTC
CDR3aa: CASSSPSQNEQYF

abundance: .
j_gene: TRBJ2-3
d_gene: TRBD2
v_gene: TRBV11-2
CDR3nt: TGTGCCAGCAGCTTTGGACTAGCAAAAGATACGCAGTATTTT
CDR3aa: CASSFGLAKDTQYF

abundance: .
j_gene: TRBJ2-1
d_gene: TRBD2
v_gene: TRBV5-1
CDR3nt: TGCGCCAGCAGCTTGAGCGGGAGCTTGGGCTCCTACAATGAGCAGTTCTTC
CDR3aa: CASSLSGSLGSYNEQFF

abundance: .
j_gene: TRBJ1-1
d_gene: TRBD1
v_gene: TRBV5-4
CDR3nt: TGTGCCAGCAGCCGCCTCAAACTTACAGGGGTGAGCACTGAAGCTTTCTTT
CDR3aa: CASSRLKLTGVSTEAFF

abundance: .
j_gene: TRBJ1-3
d_gene: .
v_gene: TRBV2
CDR3nt: TGTGCCAGCGGCGGGGGCTACTCTGGAAACACCATATATTTT
CDR3aa: CASGGGYSGNTIYF

abundance: .
j_gene: TRBJ2-5
d_gene: .
v_gene: TRBV5-1
CDR3nt: TGCGCCAGCGGAAGCGACCAAGAGACCCAGTACTTC
CDR3aa: CASGSDQETQYF

abundance: .
j_gene: TRBJ1-5
d_gene: .
v_gene: TRBV5-1
CDR3nt: TGCGCCAGCAGTCCGGGGTTGAGCAATCAGCCCCAGCATTTT
CDR3aa: CASSPGLSNQPQHF

abundance: .
j_gene: TRBJ2-1
d_gene: TRBD2
v_gene: TRBV9
CDR3nt: TGTGCCAGCAGCGTAGGACTAGCGTCCGGGAAGGAGCAGTTCTTC
CDR3aa: CASSVGLASGKEQFF

abundance: once
j_gene: TRBJ2-5
d_gene: .
v_gene: TRBV9
CDR3nt: TGTGCCAGCAGCGTAGACAGGGCGGGTTTTATCCAAGAGACCCAGTACTTC
CDR3aa: CASSVDRAGFIQETQYF

abundance: once
j_gene: TRBJ1-2
d_gene: .
v_gene: TRBV9
CDR3nt: TGTGCCAGCAGCGGACAGGACTATGGCTACACCTTC
CDR3aa: CASSGQDYGYTF

abundance: .
j_gene: TRBJ2-7
d_gene: .
v_gene: TRBV5-1
CDR3nt: TGCGCCAGCAGCTTTTTCGGACAGAGCTACGAGCAGTACTTC
CDR3aa: CASSFFGQSYEQYF

abundance: once
j_gene: TRBJ2-7
d_gene: TRBD1
v_gene: TRBV7-9
CDR3nt: TGTGCCAGCAGAGGGAAGGTAGGACAGGGGAAATACGAGCAGTACTTC
CDR3aa: CASRGKVGQGKYEQYF

abundance: .
j_gene: TRBJ1-6
d_gene: .
v_gene: TRBV27
CDR3nt: TGTGCCAGCAGTTTATCCGGTGGTTCACCCCTCCACTTT
CDR3aa: CASSLSGGSPLHF

abundance: .
j_gene: TRBJ2-2
d_gene: .
v_gene: TRBV9
CDR3nt: TGTGCCAGCAGCGGTGAATTAGTTGATCACACCGGGGAGCTGTTTTTT
CDR3aa: CASSGELVDHTGELFF

abundance: .
j_gene: TRBJ2-1
d_gene: TRBD2
v_gene: TRBV5-6
CDR3nt: TGTGCCAGCAGCTTGACAACAATTTGGACTAGCGGGGGTAATGAGCAGTTCTTC
CDR3aa: CASSLTTIWTSGGNEQFF

abundance: .
j_gene: TRBJ1-1
d_gene: .
v_gene: TRBV14
CDR3nt: TGTGCCAGCAGCCAAGAAGGGAGGGGTACTGAAGCTTTCTTT
CDR3aa: CASSQEGRGTEAFF

abundance: once
j_gene: TRBJ2-7
d_gene: TRBD1
v_gene: TRBV7-8
CDR3nt: TGTGCCACCCTCAGACAGGGAGAACATGAGCAGTACTTC
CDR3aa: CATLRQGEHEQYF

abundance: .
j_gene: TRBJ1-5
d_gene: .
v_gene: TRBV2
CDR3nt: TGTGCCAGCAGTCCCGGAGGTGATCAGCCCCAGCATTTT
CDR3aa: CASSPGGDQPQHF

abundance: .
j_gene: TRBJ2-7
d_gene: TRBD2
v_gene: TRBV2
CDR3nt: TGTGCCAGCTTAGCGGGGTCCTCCTACGAGCAGTACTTC
CDR3aa: CASLAGSSYEQYF

abundance: .
j_gene: TRBJ1-5
d_gene: .
v_gene: TRBV10-3
CDR3nt: TGTGCCATCAGTGTAGGGGCTAACGGCAATCAGCCCCAGCATTTT
CDR3aa: CAISVGANGNQPQHF

abundance: .
j_gene: TRBJ2-5
d_gene: .
v_gene: TRBV7-9
CDR3nt: TGTGCCAGCAGCTTTAAGGGAGGTATGGGAGAGACCCAGTACTTC
CDR3aa: CASSFKGGMGETQYF

abundance: .
j_gene: TRBJ2-5
d_gene: TRBD1
v_gene: TRBV27
CDR3nt: TGTGCCAGCAGTTTATCCTCGGCAGGGGGCTTAGAGACCCAGTACTTC
CDR3aa: CASSLSSAGGLETQYF

abundance: .
j_gene: TRBJ2-2
d_gene: .
v_gene: TRBV11-1
CDR3nt: TGTGCCAGCAGCTTGGAACAGGCCCTATACGGGGAGCTGTTTTTT
CDR3aa: CASSLEQALYGELFF

abundance: .
j_gene: TRBJ2-5
d_gene: TRBD2
v_gene: TRBV11-2
CDR3nt: TGTGCCAGCAGCTTAGTCCCGGGACTAGCGGGAGCGGAGACCCAGTACTTC
CDR3aa: CASSLVPGLAGAETQYF

abundance: .
j_gene: TRBJ1-1
d_gene: .
v_gene: TRBV18
CDR3nt: TGTGCCAGCTCCCCCGCACAGGGTATGAAGACTGAAGCTTTCTTT
CDR3aa: CASSPAQGMKTEAFF

abundance: few
j_gene: TRBJ2-3
d_gene: .
v_gene: TRBV5-1
CDR3nt: TGCGCCAGCAGCTCGCCCGGGACTTTCGGGACAGATACGCAGTATTTT
CDR3aa: CASSSPGTFGTDTQYF

abundance: .
j_gene: TRBJ2-3
d_gene: .
v_gene: TRBV5-4
CDR3nt: TGTGCCAGCAGCTTGGTGTCAGGGGTTACAGATACGCAGTATTTT
CDR3aa: CASSLVSGVTDTQYF

abundance: .
j_gene: TRBJ2-7
d_gene: .
v_gene: TRBV6-5
CDR3nt: TGTGCCAGCAGTCTACGACAGTCCGCCTACGAGCAGTACTTC
CDR3aa: CASSLRQSAYEQYF

abundance: .
j_gene: TRBJ2-3
d_gene: TRBD1
v_gene: TRBV5-1
CDR3nt: TGCGCCAGCAGCTTGGCCGGGGACAGGGGGACGCAGTATTTT
CDR3aa: CASSLAGDRGTQYF

abundance: .
j_gene: TRBJ1-1
d_gene: .
v_gene: TRBV5-1
CDR3nt: TGCGCCAGCAGCTTGGGTGCGGACTTTGAAGCTTTCTTT
CDR3aa: CASSLGADFEAFF

abundance: .
j_gene: TRBJ2-7
d_gene: .
v_gene: TRBV15
CDR3nt: TGTGCCACCAGCAGGGCAACGACTGGCTACGAGCAGTACTTC
CDR3aa: CATSRATTGYEQYF

abundance: .
j_gene: TRBJ1-1
d_gene: .
v_gene: TRBV6-5
CDR3nt: TGTGCCAGCAGTTCCACATACACTGAAGCTTTCTTT
CDR3aa: CASSSTYTEAFF

abundance: .
j_gene: TRBJ2-3
d_gene: .
v_gene: TRBV5-1
CDR3nt: TGCGCCAGCAGCTTGGTTCCAGGCACAGATACGCAGTATTTT
CDR3aa: CASSLVPGTDTQYF

abundance: .
j_gene: TRBJ1-1
d_gene: .
v_gene: TRBV27
CDR3nt: TGTGCCAGCAGCTTAAGCGGGGGGGAAGAAGCTTTCTTT
CDR3aa: CASSLSGGEEAFF

abundance: .
j_gene: TRBJ2-3
d_gene: TRBD2
v_gene: TRBV9
CDR3nt: TGTGCCAGCAGCGTAGGAGGGACTAGCTTCCCCCCAGATACGCAGTATTTT
CDR3aa: CASSVGGTSFPPDTQYF